Following are 18 T cell receptor beta chains from one sample sequenced in a study of early T cells in non-severe SARS-CoV-2 infection. TCRdb independently ran MiXCR on the 5' RACE reads; one entry per CDR3 protein. Of tens of thousands of distinct CDR3 sequences detected, roughly 9.5% appear once; the ten largest clones hold about 6.1%. Source material: whole blood. Receptor source: an adult who was a healthcare worker with PCR-confirmed SARS-CoV-2 infection or an uninfected control (not recorded which).

This sequence joins TRBV7-9 and TRBJ2-5; D is unresolved. There are 11 residues in the CDR3. The germline V and J ends were trimmed by 5 bases and 4 bases, with 5 bases remaining between them. CDR1 is SEHNR, CDR2 FQNEAQ, per germline (reference sequence). The DNA of the CDR3 is TGTGCCAGCAGCCATTTAGAGACCCAGTACTTC. This codes for CASSHLETQYF.

There are many counts of this clonotype. The gene calls are TRBV27 and TRBJ1-5; D is unclear. With 3 bases removed from V and 1 base from J, the gap between germline ends came to 4 bases. This CDR3 contains 13 residues. Germline assignment: CDR1 MNHEY and CDR2 SMNVEV (reference sequence). CDR3 sequence (DNA): TGTGCCAGCAGTTTGGACAGCAATCAGCCCCAGCATTTT. Translated: CASSLDSNQPQHF.

This clonotype has at least ten counts. This chain uses TRBV5-1 with TRBJ2-1, with D perhaps TRBD2 (8 bases). Germline V lookup: CDR1 SGHRS, CDR2 YFSETQ. The CDR3 length is 16 residues. The V and J ends lost 4 bases and 5 bases respectively, with 19 bases between them. CDR3 sequence (DNA): TGCGCCAGCAGCCCAGGGGGAGCGGGAGTCAACAATGAGCAGTTCTTC. Amino acids: CASSPGGAGVNNEQFF.

This clonotype has ten or more counts. This chain connects TRBV2 to TRBJ2-7; 8 nucleotides match TRBD1. The ends lost 4 bases at V and 3 bases at J; junction bases unmatched: 5. The CDR3 is made up of 14 amino acids. Germline V CDR1 and CDR2: SNHLY, FYNNEI. In DNA, the CDR3 is TGTGCCAGCAGTGTCCGGACAGGGCACTACGAGCAGTACTTC. Translation: CASSVRTGHYEQYF.

This clonotype was counted at least ten times. V usage is TRBV29-1 and J usage is TRBJ2-1, with 7 bases identical to TRBD2. The CDR3 contains 13 residues. After removal of 6 bases from V and 7 bases from J, the junction contained 9 bases not matched to a gene. Germline CDR1 SQVTM, CDR2 ANQGSEA. The CDR3 sequence: CSVGEGEGNEQFF. Written as DNA, the CDR3 is TGCAGCGTGGGGGAGGGTGAGGGGAATGAGCAGTTCTTC.

CDR3 residues: CASSPAGGYGELFF. CDR3 nucleotides: TGTGCCAGCAGCCCAGCAGGGGGCTACGGGGAGCTGTTTTTT. The chain uses TRBV5-6 and TRBJ2-2; the match to TRBD1 covers 8 bases. The CDR3 is 14 amino acids. The V gene end was trimmed by 4 bases and the J gene end by 7 bases; junction bases not matched to a gene: 6. From germline, CDR1 is SGHDT and CDR2 YYEEEE.

This chain joins TRBV11-3 and TRBJ2-1; the match to TRBD2 covers 11 bases. CDR1 and CDR2 from the germline V gene are SGHNT and YENEEA. The CDR3 has 15 amino acids. J gave up 6 bases and V 6 bases, and 7 bases lay outside the gene matches. Here the CDR3 reads CASSPGTSGPNEQFF. For the CDR3, the DNA is TGTGCCAGCAGTCCCGGGACTAGCGGACCCAATGAGCAGTTCTTC.

This clonotype was counted many times. CDR3 coding DNA: TGTGCCAGCAGCTACCTGTCGACAGGGTGGGTGAATGAGCAGTTCTTC. It codes for CASSYLSTGWVNEQFF. The rearrangement uses TRBV7-9 and TRBJ2-1; 7 nucleotides agree with TRBD1. The CDR3 consists of 16 residues. Germline lookup yields CDR1 SEHNR and CDR2 FQNEAQ (reference sequence). V was clipped by 4 bases and J by 7 bases; unmatched bases: 13.

V is TRBV20-1 and J is TRBJ2-7; D uncertain. Germline CDR1 DFQATT, CDR2 SNEGSKA (reference sequence). The CDR3 consists of 13 residues. Trimming took off 5 bases at V and 1 base at J, with 12 bases between the two ends. CDR3 sequence reads: CSAGRLVSYEQYF. DNA for the CDR3: TGCAGTGCTGGCCGACTGGTATCCTACGAGCAGTACTTC.

This clonotype was recorded many times. This chain links TRBV6-1 with TRBJ1-6; 9 bases agree with TRBD1. The CDR3 sequence is 15 residues long. V lost 3 bases to trimming and J lost 7 bases; unmatched junction nucleotides: 4. CDR1 is MNHNS, CDR2 SASEGT, per germline. CDR3 DNA: TGTGCCAGCAGTGAGGGAGGACAGGGGAATTCACCCCTCCACTTT. It translates to CASSEGGQGNSPLHF.

In its sample, this clonotype was seen many times. The chain carries TRBV10-1 and TRBJ2-3; D not certain. The V end lost 0 bases, the J end lost 6 bases, and 7 bases lay between the germline ends. Per the germline V gene, CDR1 is WNHNN and CDR2 is SYGVQD (reference sequence). The CDR3 sequence is 13 residues long. This CDR3 is CASSESSADTQYF. The DNA of the CDR3 is TGCGCCAGCAGTGAGTCTAGTGCCGATACGCAGTATTTT.

As regards this clonotype: One junction end disagrees with the germline gene, perhaps due to a read error. The chain carries TRBV12-3 or TRBV12-4 and TRBJ2-5; 10 positions agree with TRBD2. There are 15 residues in the CDR3. The CDR3 DNA reads as TGTGCCAGCAGTCATAGCGGGAGGTACCAAGAGCCCCAGTACTTC. Translation: CASSHSGRYQEPQYF.

The table lists this clonotype with many counts. V usage is TRBV6-6 and J usage is TRBJ1-2; possibly TRBD1 for D (5 bases). The V and J ends lost 7 bases and 6 bases respectively, with 21 bases between them. The CDR3 extends over 15 amino acids. The germline CDR1 and CDR2 sequences are MNHNY and SVGAGI (reference sequence). Written as DNA, the CDR3 is TGTGCCAGCACCCTCCTCTCTGGGGGTTCGGATGGCTACACCTTC. The encoded protein is CASTLLSGGSDGYTF.

This clonotype showed up many times. This rearrangement joins TRBV20-1 to TRBJ2-2, with 8 bases that match TRBD1. Germline V gives CDR1 DFQATT, CDR2 SNEGSKA (reference sequence). CDR3 size: 15 residues. V lost 5 bases and J lost 4; bases outside the gene matches: 9. Here the CDR3 reads CSAADPGGFTGELFF. Here the CDR3 DNA reads TGCAGTGCTGCTGACCCAGGGGGCTTCACCGGGGAGCTGTTTTTT.

This clonotype showed up many times. This sequence joins TRBV29-1 and TRBJ2-7; the match to TRBD1 covers 8 bases. CDR1 is SQVTM, CDR2 ANQGSEA, per germline. After removal of 5 bases from V and 3 bases from J, the junction contained 3 bases not matched to a gene. The CDR3 is made up of 12 amino acids. The CDR3 loop is CSVTGTGYEQYF. Written as DNA, the CDR3 is TGCAGCGTTACCGGGACAGGCTACGAGCAGTACTTC.

Ten or more counts support this clonotype. This chain links TRBV7-9 with TRBJ2-7; 12 nucleotides align to TRBD1. The CDR3 is made up of 17 amino acids. From germline, CDR1 is SEHNR and CDR2 FQNEAQ (reference sequence). The V and J ends lost 5 bases and 5 bases, in that order; junction bases with no gene match: 13. DNA of the CDR3: TGTGCCAGCAGCCCTCGTCCCGGGGACAGGGGGCGTCACGAGCAGTACTTC. Residues: CASSPRPGDRGRHEQYF.

In its sample, this clonotype was seen a few times. The chain joins TRBV6-1 to TRBJ1-1; perhaps TRBD1 as D (5 bases). V was shortened by 7 bases and J by 4 bases, with 13 bases between the two germline ends. The CDR3 length is 13 residues. Germline V lookup: CDR1 MNHNS, CDR2 SASEGT. The chain's CDR3 is CASTDRGSTEAFF. The CDR3 DNA follows: TGTGCCAGCACGGACCGGGGCTCCACTGAAGCTTTCTTT.

There are many counts of this clonotype. V and J are TRBV3-1 and TRBJ2-7, with D unclear. The CDR3 consists of 15 residues. Per germline, CDR1 LGHDT and CDR2 YNNKEL (reference sequence). The V end was cut by 0 bases, the J end by 3 bases, with 12 bases between. The chain's CDR3 is CASSQEWENVYEQYF. In nucleotides, the CDR3 is TGTGCCAGCAGCCAAGAATGGGAAAACGTCTACGAGCAGTACTTC.